Listed below are T cell receptor beta chains from one sample, sequenced in a study of blood T cells in healthy people across ages. Each CDR3 protein gets one entry after TCRdb re-called the 5' RACE reads with MiXCR. The sample lists 1,300,000 or so distinct CDR3 sequences; 59% were seen once. Sequenced input: blood. These receptors originate from a man younger than 35 in good health. Each CDR3 is given with its conserved first and last residue. D genes are given only for firm matches. Expanded clones get a size class; other rows say once, few or many, or leave the size out.

cdr3_length: 15; clone_size: NA; j_call: TRBJ1-6; d_call: TRBD1; v_call: TRBV20-1; cdr3_aa: CSARDRTGGVSPLHF; cdr3_nt: TGCAGTGCTAGAGACAGGACAGGGGGTGTTTCACCCCTCCACTTT
cdr3_length: 14; clone_size: NA; j_call: TRBJ2-7; d_call: NA; v_call: TRBV25-1; cdr3_aa: CASVRGAGSYEQYF; cdr3_nt: TGTGCCAGTGTGAGGGGGGCTGGATCCTACGAGCAGTACTTC
cdr3_length: 16; clone_size: few; j_call: TRBJ2-1; d_call: NA; v_call: TRBV7-2; cdr3_aa: CASSLSVGGLTNEQFF; cdr3_nt: TGTGCCAGCAGCTTATCTGTGGGCGGACTTACCAATGAGCAGTTCTTC
cdr3_length: 15; clone_size: few; j_call: TRBJ2-1; d_call: NA; v_call: TRBV5-1; cdr3_aa: CASSLLGAVSNEQFF; cdr3_nt: TGCGCCAGCAGCTTGTTAGGGGCGGTTAGTAATGAGCAGTTCTTC
cdr3_length: 14; clone_size: once; j_call: TRBJ2-1; d_call: NA; v_call: TRBV24-1; cdr3_aa: CATSEGRGYNEQFF; cdr3_nt: TGTGCCACCAGTGAAGGGCGGGGTTACAATGAGCAGTTCTTC
cdr3_length: 15; clone_size: few; j_call: TRBJ2-1; d_call: TRBD2; v_call: TRBV6-6; cdr3_aa: CATSPIGLASSEQFF; cdr3_nt: TGTGCCACCTCTCCCATCGGACTAGCGTCCTCAGAGCAGTTCTTC
cdr3_length: 12; clone_size: NA; j_call: TRBJ2-7; d_call: TRBD1; v_call: TRBV29-1; cdr3_aa: CSVEWDSNEQYF; cdr3_nt: TGCAGCGTTGAATGGGACAGCAATGAGCAGTACTTC
cdr3_length: 13; clone_size: few; j_call: TRBJ2-7; d_call: NA; v_call: TRBV20-1; cdr3_aa: CSATGRISYEQYF; cdr3_nt: TGCAGTGCTACGGGACGGATCTCCTACGAGCAGTACTTC
cdr3_length: 17; clone_size: NA; j_call: TRBJ1-5; d_call: NA; v_call: TRBV6-2/TRBV6-3; cdr3_aa: CASSYPGFGNMHQPQHF; cdr3_nt: TGTGCCAGCAGTTACCCAGGGTTCGGGAATATGCATCAGCCCCAGCATTTT
cdr3_length: 12; clone_size: NA; j_call: TRBJ2-5; d_call: NA; v_call: TRBV6-1; cdr3_aa: CASSTAGIEQYF; cdr3_nt: TGTGCCAGCAGTACCGCGGGGATTGAGCAGTACTTC
cdr3_length: 12; clone_size: NA; j_call: TRBJ1-5; d_call: NA; v_call: TRBV20-1; cdr3_aa: CSAALEYQPQHF; cdr3_nt: TGCAGTGCTGCCCTAGAGTATCAGCCCCAGCATTTT
cdr3_length: 13; clone_size: NA; j_call: TRBJ2-1; d_call: TRBD1; v_call: TRBV19; cdr3_aa: CASSRSGGGEQFF; cdr3_nt: TGTGCCAGTAGTAGATCAGGGGGCGGGGAGCAGTTCTTC
cdr3_length: 14; clone_size: NA; j_call: TRBJ2-1; d_call: NA; v_call: TRBV29-1; cdr3_aa: CSVRGPAAYNEQFF; cdr3_nt: TGCAGCGTCCGGGGGCCGGCCGCCTACAATGAGCAGTTCTTC
cdr3_length: 12; clone_size: NA; j_call: TRBJ1-1; d_call: TRBD1; v_call: TRBV29-1; cdr3_aa: CSGHRGGTEAFF; cdr3_nt: TGCAGCGGACACAGGGGGGGTACTGAAGCTTTCTTT
cdr3_length: 17; clone_size: NA; j_call: TRBJ1-2; d_call: NA; v_call: TRBV10-1; cdr3_aa: CASIGIGPLRDDYGYTF; cdr3_nt: TGCGCCAGCATTGGAATAGGGCCACTCAGGGACGACTATGGCTACACCTTC
cdr3_length: 16; clone_size: NA; j_call: TRBJ2-7; d_call: NA; v_call: TRBV12-3/TRBV12-4; cdr3_aa: CASSAYLPGGTYEQYF; cdr3_nt: TGTGCCAGCAGTGCCTACCTTCCGGGCGGGACCTACGAGCAGTACTTC
cdr3_length: 15; clone_size: NA; j_call: TRBJ2-7; d_call: NA; v_call: TRBV3-1; cdr3_aa: CASSQVVLGFDEQYF; cdr3_nt: TGTGCCAGCAGCCAAGTCGTTTTGGGGTTCGACGAGCAGTACTTC
cdr3_length: 15; clone_size: NA; j_call: TRBJ1-4; d_call: TRBD1; v_call: TRBV6-1; cdr3_aa: CASRTPGGGNEKLFF; cdr3_nt: TGTGCCAGCAGGACCCCAGGGGGCGGAAATGAAAAACTGTTTTTT
cdr3_length: 16; clone_size: NA; j_call: TRBJ2-2; d_call: TRBD2; v_call: TRBV15; cdr3_aa: CATSRGVDAGAGELFF; cdr3_nt: TGTGCCACCAGCAGAGGGGTTGATGCGGGAGCCGGGGAGCTGTTTTTT
cdr3_length: 9; clone_size: NA; j_call: TRBJ1-2; d_call: NA; v_call: TRBV20-1; cdr3_aa: CSALVGYTF; cdr3_nt: TGCAGTGCTTTAGTGGGCTACACCTTC
cdr3_length: 14; clone_size: NA; j_call: TRBJ2-5; d_call: NA; v_call: TRBV7-9; cdr3_aa: CASSLVRDAETQYF; cdr3_nt: TGTGCCAGCAGCTTAGTACGGGACGCTGAGACCCAGTACTTC
cdr3_length: 11; clone_size: NA; j_call: TRBJ2-3; d_call: NA; v_call: TRBV30; cdr3_aa: CAWMGTDTQYF; cdr3_nt: TGTGCCTGGATGGGAACAGATACGCAGTATTTT
cdr3_length: 14; clone_size: NA; j_call: TRBJ1-4; d_call: NA; v_call: TRBV2; cdr3_aa: CASTQSGINEKLFF; cdr3_nt: TGTGCCAGCACCCAAAGTGGTATTAATGAAAAACTGTTTTTT
cdr3_length: 14; clone_size: NA; j_call: TRBJ1-1; d_call: NA; v_call: TRBV7-6; cdr3_aa: CASSPAGRGTEASF; cdr3_nt: TGTGCCAGCAGCCCCGCAGGTAGGGGTACTGAAGCTTCCTTT
cdr3_length: 14; clone_size: few; j_call: TRBJ2-1; d_call: NA; v_call: TRBV20-1; cdr3_aa: CSAGARDTYNEQFF; cdr3_nt: TGCAGTGCGGGGGCGCGGGACACTTACAATGAGCAGTTCTTC
cdr3_length: 16; clone_size: NA; j_call: TRBJ2-2; d_call: NA; v_call: TRBV5-1; cdr3_aa: CASSGPNPQGRGELFF; cdr3_nt: TGCGCCAGCAGCGGCCCGAATCCTCAGGGGCGAGGGGAGCTGTTTTTT
cdr3_length: 15; clone_size: NA; j_call: TRBJ2-7; d_call: NA; v_call: TRBV4-1; cdr3_aa: CASSLDGVEPYEQYF; cdr3_nt: TGCGCCAGCAGCCTTGACGGGGTAGAACCCTACGAGCAGTACTTC
cdr3_length: 17; clone_size: NA; j_call: TRBJ2-7; d_call: NA; v_call: TRBV28; cdr3_aa: CASSLRPLTGRVYEQYF; cdr3_nt: TGTGCCAGCAGTCTGAGGCCCCTAACAGGAAGAGTTTACGAGCAGTACTTC
cdr3_length: 15; clone_size: NA; j_call: TRBJ2-5; d_call: NA; v_call: TRBV5-1; cdr3_aa: CASSSIPGDGETQYF; cdr3_nt: TGCGCCAGCAGCTCCATACCGGGGGACGGGGAGACCCAGTACTTC
cdr3_length: 15; clone_size: NA; j_call: TRBJ2-1; d_call: NA; v_call: TRBV24-1; cdr3_aa: CATSDIQGLNNEQFF; cdr3_nt: TGTGCCACCAGTGATATCCAGGGCTTAAACAATGAGCAGTTCTTC
cdr3_length: 11; clone_size: NA; j_call: TRBJ1-2; d_call: NA; v_call: TRBV6-1; cdr3_aa: CAGAISYGYTF; cdr3_nt: TGTGCCGGGGCAATAAGCTATGGCTACACCTTC
cdr3_length: 20; clone_size: NA; j_call: TRBJ2-1; d_call: TRBD2; v_call: TRBV7-9; cdr3_aa: CASSLSYGVSSTSGYNEQFF; cdr3_nt: TGTGCCAGCAGCTTATCGTACGGGGTGAGTTCGACTAGCGGCTACAATGAGCAGTTCTTC
cdr3_length: 14; clone_size: NA; j_call: TRBJ2-7; d_call: NA; v_call: TRBV6-2/TRBV6-3; cdr3_aa: CASSYSLRPNEQYF; cdr3_nt: TGTGCCAGCAGTTACTCTCTAAGGCCCAATGAGCAGTACTTC
cdr3_length: 14; clone_size: NA; j_call: TRBJ2-7; d_call: NA; v_call: TRBV4-3; cdr3_aa: CANSQDQSYYEQYF; cdr3_nt: TGCGCCAACAGCCAAGACCAGTCATACTACGAGCAGTACTTC
cdr3_length: 16; clone_size: few; j_call: TRBJ2-5; d_call: NA; v_call: TRBV4-2; cdr3_aa: CASSQDLAGFQETQYF; cdr3_nt: TGTGCCAGCAGCCAAGATCTGGCGGGGTTCCAAGAGACCCAGTACTTC
cdr3_length: 15; clone_size: few; j_call: TRBJ1-5; d_call: TRBD1; v_call: TRBV20-1; cdr3_aa: CSAATTGVSNQPQHF; cdr3_nt: TGCAGTGCTGCCACGACAGGGGTGAGCAATCAGCCCCAGCATTTT
cdr3_length: 17; clone_size: NA; j_call: TRBJ2-3; d_call: NA; v_call: TRBV5-1; cdr3_aa: CASSPLVTGVSTDTQYF; cdr3_nt: TGCGCCAGCAGCCCCTTAGTGACAGGAGTTTCCACAGATACGCAGTATTTT
cdr3_length: 12; clone_size: NA; j_call: TRBJ2-3; d_call: NA; v_call: TRBV5-1; cdr3_aa: CASSKPGTGQYF; cdr3_nt: TGCGCCAGCAGCAAGCCCGGGACGGGACAGTATTTT
cdr3_length: 13; clone_size: NA; j_call: TRBJ2-7; d_call: NA; v_call: TRBV12-3/TRBV12-4; cdr3_aa: CASSLPSSDEQYF; cdr3_nt: TGTGCCAGCAGTCTCCCTAGTTCCGACGAGCAGTACTTC
cdr3_length: 15; clone_size: NA; j_call: TRBJ2-1; d_call: TRBD2; v_call: TRBV29-1; cdr3_aa: CSVEGPGLASNEQFF; cdr3_nt: TGCAGCGTTGAAGGGCCGGGACTAGCTTCCAATGAGCAGTTCTTC
cdr3_length: 13; clone_size: few; j_call: TRBJ2-7; d_call: NA; v_call: TRBV6-5; cdr3_aa: CASSYSRVYEQYF; cdr3_nt: TGTGCCAGCAGTTACTCGAGGGTCTACGAGCAGTACTTC
cdr3_length: 15; clone_size: NA; j_call: TRBJ1-6; d_call: NA; v_call: TRBV7-8; cdr3_aa: CAARLKDTYNSPLHF; cdr3_nt: TGTGCCGCTCGACTAAAGGACACCTATAATTCACCCCTCCACTTT
cdr3_length: 11; clone_size: NA; j_call: TRBJ2-7; d_call: NA; v_call: TRBV6-5; cdr3_aa: CAFPAVTEQYF; cdr3_nt: TGTGCCTTCCCTGCCGTAACCGAGCAGTACTTC
cdr3_length: 15; clone_size: NA; j_call: TRBJ2-5; d_call: TRBD2; v_call: TRBV3-1; cdr3_aa: CASSHLAGMKETQYF; cdr3_nt: TGTGCCAGCAGCCACCTAGCGGGGATGAAAGAGACCCAGTACTTC
cdr3_length: 16; clone_size: once; j_call: TRBJ1-1; d_call: NA; v_call: TRBV6-6; cdr3_aa: CASSRASQIMNTEAFF; cdr3_nt: TGTGCCAGCAGCAGGGCGTCCCAAATCATGAACACTGAAGCTTTCTTT
cdr3_length: 14; clone_size: few; j_call: TRBJ2-3; d_call: NA; v_call: TRBV15; cdr3_aa: CATSREEVTDTQYF; cdr3_nt: TGTGCCACCAGCAGAGAAGAGGTCACAGATACGCAGTATTTT
cdr3_length: 13; clone_size: NA; j_call: TRBJ1-5; d_call: NA; v_call: TRBV10-1; cdr3_aa: CASSESMGQPQHF; cdr3_nt: TGCGCCAGCAGTGAGTCGATGGGTCAGCCCCAGCATTTT
cdr3_length: 15; clone_size: NA; j_call: TRBJ1-3; d_call: NA; v_call: TRBV6-6; cdr3_aa: CASSTTEKSGNTIYF; cdr3_nt: TGTGCCAGCAGCACCACTGAGAAATCTGGAAACACCATATATTTT
cdr3_length: 14; clone_size: NA; j_call: TRBJ2-1; d_call: TRBD2; v_call: TRBV20-1; cdr3_aa: CSARASGTENEQFF; cdr3_nt: TGCAGTGCTAGAGCTAGCGGGACAGAAAATGAGCAGTTCTTC
cdr3_length: 13; clone_size: few; j_call: TRBJ2-5; d_call: TRBD1; v_call: TRBV24-1; cdr3_aa: CATSATGLETQYF; cdr3_nt: TGTGCCACCAGTGCGACAGGGTTGGAGACCCAGTACTTC
cdr3_length: 13; clone_size: NA; j_call: TRBJ1-5; d_call: NA; v_call: TRBV7-9; cdr3_aa: CASSPENQGPQHF; cdr3_nt: TGTGCCAGCAGCCCCGAGAACCAAGGGCCCCAGCATTTT
cdr3_length: 15; clone_size: NA; j_call: TRBJ2-3; d_call: TRBD2; v_call: TRBV20-1; cdr3_aa: CSARIAGGPPDTQYF; cdr3_nt: TGCAGTGCTAGAATAGCGGGGGGGCCCCCAGATACGCAGTATTTT
cdr3_length: 13; clone_size: few; j_call: TRBJ2-1; d_call: NA; v_call: TRBV20-1; cdr3_aa: CSAIVAGTNEQFF; cdr3_nt: TGCAGTGCTATCGTGGCGGGCACCAATGAGCAGTTCTTC